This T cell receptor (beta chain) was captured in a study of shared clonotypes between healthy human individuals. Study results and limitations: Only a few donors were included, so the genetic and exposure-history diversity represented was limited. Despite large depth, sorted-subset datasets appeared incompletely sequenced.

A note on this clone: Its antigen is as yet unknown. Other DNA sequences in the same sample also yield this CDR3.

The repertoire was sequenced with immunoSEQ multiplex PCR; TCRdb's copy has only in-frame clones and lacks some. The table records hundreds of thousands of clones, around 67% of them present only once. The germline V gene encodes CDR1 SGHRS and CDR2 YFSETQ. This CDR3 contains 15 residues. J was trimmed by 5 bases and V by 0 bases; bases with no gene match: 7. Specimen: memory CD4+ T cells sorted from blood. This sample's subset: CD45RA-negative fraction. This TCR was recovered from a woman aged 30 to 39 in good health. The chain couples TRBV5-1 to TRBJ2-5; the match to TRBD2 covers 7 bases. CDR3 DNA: TGCGCCAGCAGCTTGGGTGGGACGCGGGGGGAGACCCAGTACTTC. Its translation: CASSLGGTRGETQYF.